This T cell receptor beta chain was observed in a study of CD8 T cells in Susac syndrome. Study results and limitations: The authors acknowledged that the study's TCR sequencing and HLA analysis involved relatively few individuals.

In regard to this clonotype: Its cognate antigen is unknown.

The germline gives CDR1 MNHNS, CDR2 SASEGT. V shed 6 bases, J shed 2 bases, and the junction held 12 bases outside the gene matches. This CDR3 has 19 amino acids. Random hexamers were used to reverse transcribe 0.5 to 1 ug of RNA. Via MiXCR, TCRdb re-called the immunoSEQ multiplex PCR reads, giving one row per CDR3 protein. The table has under 90,000 distinct CDR3 sequences, more than 85% seen once. V usage is TRBV6-1 and J usage is TRBJ2-3, with TRBD2 matching over 15 bases. Material for sequencing was CD4+ T cells from PBMCs. This sequence originates from a human donor with Susac syndrome. CDR3 coding DNA: TGTGCCAGCAGCGGGACAGAGGGACTAGCGGGAGGACCCACAGATACGCAGTATTTT. Encoded protein: CASSGTEGLAGGPTDTQYF.